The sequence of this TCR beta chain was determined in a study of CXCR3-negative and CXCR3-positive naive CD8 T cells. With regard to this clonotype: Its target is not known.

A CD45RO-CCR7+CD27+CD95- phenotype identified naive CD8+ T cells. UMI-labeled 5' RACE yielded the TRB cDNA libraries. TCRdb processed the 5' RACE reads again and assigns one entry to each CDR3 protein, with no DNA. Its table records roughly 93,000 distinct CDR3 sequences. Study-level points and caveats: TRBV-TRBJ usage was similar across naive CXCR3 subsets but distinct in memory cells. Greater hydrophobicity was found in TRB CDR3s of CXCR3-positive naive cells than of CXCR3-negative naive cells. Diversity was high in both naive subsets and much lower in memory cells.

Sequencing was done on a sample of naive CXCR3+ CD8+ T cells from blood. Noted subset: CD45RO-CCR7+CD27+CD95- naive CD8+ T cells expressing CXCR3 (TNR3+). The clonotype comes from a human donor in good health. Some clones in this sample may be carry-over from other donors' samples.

This chain's CDR3 is CASSPLTEQFF. This chain joins TRBV12-3 or TRBV12-4 and TRBJ2-1. There are 11 residues in the CDR3.